A selection of T cell receptor beta chains follows, all from one sample in a study of T cells in Graves' hyperthyroidism and ophthalmopathy. TCRdb called the multiplex PCR reads again in MiXCR, with one record for every CDR3 protein. The profile covers over 700,000 distinct CDR3 sequences, with over 35% appearing a single time and less than 40% taken by the ten largest. The sample comprised blood. These receptors were obtained from a woman in her 40s with Graves' hyperthyroidism. Each CDR3 is given with its conserved first and last residue. D genes are given only for firm matches.

d_call j_call v_call cdr3_aa
- TRBJ2-2 TRBV7-2 CASSLGGLVTGELFF
- TRBJ2-5 TRBV6-4 CASSEDGQETQYF
TRBD1 TRBJ1-1 TRBV7-9 CASKGQGYEMNTEAFF
- TRBJ1-1 TRBV7-2 CASSESKGNTEAFF
- TRBJ1-1 TRBV5-1 CASSDPYRRPAEAFF
- TRBJ1-5 TRBV20-1 CSAGVGNQPQHF
- TRBJ2-7 TRBV6-1 CASGIAYSYEQYF
TRBD2 TRBJ2-7 TRBV20-1 CSASPGLASYEQYF
- TRBJ1-2 TRBV5-1 CASSATRVGYTF
- TRBJ2-2 TRBV7-3 CASTTMDSGELFF
- TRBJ2-7 TRBV10-1 CASSPSLQGEQYF
- TRBJ1-6 TRBV7-2 CASSLNHRGPFNSPLHF
TRBD1 TRBJ1-2 TRBV9 CASSAGGHFIPFYGYTF
- TRBJ1-2 TRBV7-9 CAMGRNYGYTF
- TRBJ1-3 TRBV14 CASSLRTFGNTIYF
TRBD1 TRBJ2-7 TRBV19 CASSIGQEKWFF
- TRBJ1-1 TRBV6-5 CASSPTATLNTEAFF
TRBD1 TRBJ2-7 TRBV7-6 CASSPQGQGATYEQYF
- TRBJ1-1 TRBV9 CASSVVEVSTEAFF
- TRBJ2-6 TRBV10-3 CAISIVTF
- TRBJ2-7 TRBV20-1 CSASPSSYEQYF
- TRBJ2-7 TRBV6-6 CASSYMVGSNYEQYF
- TRBJ1-2 TRBV19 CASSIDGGSYGYTF
TRBD1 TRBJ1-4 TRBV29-1 CSVEEQGSREKLFF
TRBD1 TRBJ2-7 TRBV7-2 CASSLTGPREQYF
- TRBJ1-2 TRBV10-3 CAPRSNYGYTF
TRBD1 TRBJ1-6 TRBV6-2/TRBV6-3 CASSWTGENSPLHF
- TRBJ1-1 TRBV7-9 CASSLATRRLDTGAFF
- TRBJ2-2 TRBV6-1 CASSPYGTNTGELFF
TRBD1 TRBJ1-1 TRBV7-2 CASSLDLSRGIDASF
TRBD2 TRBJ2-7 TRBV4-3 CASSQTGGRAYEQYF